Presented here are 25 T cell receptor beta chains from one specimen sequenced in a study of CD4+ T cells in melanoma. Profiling relied on immunoSEQ multiplex PCR, and the TCRdb table lists in-frame clones only, not all of them. The table records some 7,100 clones, roughly 50% of them present only once. What was sequenced was cells from a culture (not recorded whether cultured in vitro). These receptor sequences come from a human donor with melanoma.

This chain connects TRBV29-1 to TRBJ2-5; tentative D call: TRBD1 (5 bases). The germline V gene encodes CDR1 SQVTM and CDR2 ANQGSEA. Deletions cut 6 bases from V and 5 bases from J, with 13 bases between. The CDR3 length is 12 residues. This CDR3 reads CSVKLGQETQYF. Here the CDR3 DNA reads TGCAGCGTCAAATTGGGGCAGGAGACCCAGTACTTC.

This chain links TRBV4-1 with TRBJ1-5; 8 positions match TRBD1. The CDR3 covers 14 residues. From germline, CDR1 is MGHRA and CDR2 YSYEKL. Trimming removed 4 bases from V and 5 bases from J; junction bases left unmatched: 4. DNA of the CDR3: TGCGCCAGCAGCCGACAGGGGAGGGATCAGCCCCAGCATTTT. It translates to CASSRQGRDQPQHF.

This rearrangement joins TRBV30 to TRBJ1-6; D not certain. The CDR3 loop spans 12 amino acids. Germline V lookup: CDR1 GTSNPN, CDR2 SVGIG (reference sequence). Trimming removed 2 bases at V and 10 bases at J, with 9 bases between. The CDR3: CAWSRPTSPLHF. The CDR3, as DNA: TGTGCCTGGAGTCGCCCTACCTCACCCCTCCACTTT.

This chain connects TRBV29-1 to TRBJ2-6; D is uncertain. The CDR3 extends over 13 amino acids. The germline V gene has CDR1 SQVTM and CDR2 ANQGSEA. The V and J ends lost 3 bases and 0 bases respectively, with 3 bases between them. CDR3 DNA: TGCAGCGTTGACCCCTCTGGGGCCAACGTCCTGACTTTC. It yields the protein CSVDPSGANVLTF.

CDR3 nucleotides: TGCAGCGTTACGACTAGCGGTAAAGAGACCCAGTACTTC. Residues: CSVTTSGKETQYF. The chain joins TRBV29-1 to TRBJ2-5; TRBD2 aligns across 9 bases. V lost 5 bases, J lost 3 bases, and 4 bases stayed unmatched. CDR1 SQVTM and CDR2 ANQGSEA come from the germline V gene. The CDR3 extends over 13 amino acids.

The chain couples TRBV14 to TRBJ2-7, with 11 bases that match TRBD2. The germline gives CDR1 SGHDN, CDR2 FVKESK. This CDR3 comprises 15 residues. With 0 bases clipped from V and 3 bases from J, the junction kept 1 base outside the gene matches. The CDR3 sequence: CASSQELAGGYEQYF. DNA of the CDR3: TGTGCCAGCAGCCAAGAGCTAGCGGGGGGCTACGAGCAGTACTTC.

The chain recombines TRBV5-1 with TRBJ1-1; D might be TRBD1 (6 bases). Germline V gene data show CDR1 as SGHRS and CDR2 as YFSETQ. V lost 4 bases and J lost 3, with 13 bases in between. This CDR3 contains 14 residues. This CDR3 reads CASSVRGGDTEAFF. DNA of the CDR3: TGCGCCAGCAGCGTCAGGGGAGGGGACACTGAAGCTTTCTTT.

V and J are TRBV11-2 and TRBJ2-7; 9 bases line up with TRBD2. This CDR3 region has 16 residues. V gave up 0 bases and J gave up 3 bases; unmatched junction bases: 6. Germline V CDR1 and CDR2: SGHAT, FQNNGV. The CDR3 DNA sequence: TGTGCCAGCAGCTTAGATGGCATAGCGGGAGTCTACGAGCAGTACTTC. Protein product: CASSLDGIAGVYEQYF.

The V call is TRBV7-6, the J call TRBJ1-3; D gene uncertain. The V and J ends lost 5 bases and 1 base respectively, with 12 bases between them. In germline, CDR1 is SGHVS, CDR2 FNYEAQ. The CDR3 runs 15 residues. The CDR3 DNA is TGTGCCAGCAGCCTAGAGCCGCAATCTGGAAACACCATATATTTT. This codes for CASSLEPQSGNTIYF.

The rearrangement joins TRBV5-1 to TRBJ2-4; TRBD1 is a possible D gene (6 bases). The V gene's germline CDR1 is SGHRS and CDR2 YFSETQ. The V and J ends lost 0 bases and 5 bases respectively, with 12 bases between them. The CDR3 is 15 residues long. The CDR3 protein is CASSLDTGRQNIQYF. CDR3 DNA sequence: TGCGCCAGCAGCTTGGATACAGGGCGGCAAAACATTCAGTACTTC.

The chain has TRBV6-5 and TRBJ2-5; perhaps TRBD1 as D (5 bases). Between the trimmed V and J ends, which lost 0 bases and 5 bases, there was a span of 13 bases. CDR1 MNHEY and CDR2 SVGAGI come from the germline V gene. The CDR3 has 15 residues. CDR3 region: CASSYSGQGRETQYF. The CDR3 nucleotides read TGTGCCAGCAGTTACTCGGGGCAGGGTAGGGAGACCCAGTACTTC.

This chain joins TRBV5-4 and TRBJ2-5; 9 bases agree with TRBD2. V dropped 4 bases and J dropped 5; count of bases not matched to a gene: 9. Per the germline V gene, CDR1 is SGHNT and CDR2 is YYREEE (reference sequence). CDR3 size: 15 residues. The CDR3 sequence: CASSLAGKSGETQYF. In nucleotides, the CDR3 is TGTGCCAGCAGCCTAGCGGGGAAGTCAGGGGAGACCCAGTACTTC.

This clone was seen more than once but under ten times. V usage is TRBV30 and J usage is TRBJ1-1, with D hard to call. The CDR3 contains 11 residues. V dropped 0 bases and J dropped 8 bases, with 7 bases sitting between them. The germline gives CDR1 GTSNPN, CDR2 SVGIG (reference sequence). In DNA, the CDR3 is TGTGCCTGGAGTGTACTCGCCGAAGCTTTCTTT. It translates to CAWSVLAEAFF.

The gene calls are TRBV29-1 and TRBJ2-7, with 10 bases aligning to TRBD1. Germline CDR1 and CDR2: SQVTM and ANQGSEA. The CDR3 spans 14 residues. V lost 4 bases, J lost 5 bases, and 8 bases stayed unmatched. As DNA, the CDR3 is TGCAGCGTTGTGGGGGGGACAGGGGTTGACGAGCAGTACTTC. It codes for CSVVGGTGVDEQYF.

This clone was counted between two and nine times. The V and J genes are TRBV12-5 and TRBJ2-2, with 14 bases matching TRBD2. V dropped 0 bases and J dropped 2; count of bases not matched to a gene: 11. This CDR3 is built from 21 residues. Germline V lookup: CDR1 LGHNT, CDR2 FRNRAP. The CDR3 region has the DNA TGTGCTAGTGGTTTGGTACTAATAGAGGGACTAGCGGGGGTTAACACCGGGGAGCTGTTTTTT. Amino acid sequence: CASGLVLIEGLAGVNTGELFF.

This clone was counted a few times. The chain recombines TRBV5-1 with TRBJ2-5; D is uncertain. Between the trimmed V and J ends, which lost 1 base and 3 bases, there was a span of 7 bases. This CDR3 has 13 residues. CDR1 SGHRS and CDR2 YFSETQ come from the germline V gene. The DNA of the CDR3 is TGCGCCAGCAGCTTGAGGCCAAAAGAGACCCAGTACTTC. Encoded protein: CASSLRPKETQYF.

CDR3 nucleotides: TGTGCCAGCAACCTTCAGGGTAACTATGGCTACACCTTC. This translates into CASNLQGNYGYTF. The rearrangement uses TRBV6-6 and TRBJ1-2; perhaps TRBD1 as D (5 bases). There are 13 residues in the CDR3. The V gene's germline CDR1 is MNHNY and CDR2 SVGAGI (reference sequence). V lost 7 bases and J 1 base, leaving 10 bases between the germline ends.

This chain uses TRBV7-9 with TRBJ2-5; D is unresolved. V was clipped by 4 bases and J by 5 bases, with 8 bases between them. Germline V lookup: CDR1 SEHNR, CDR2 FQNEAQ (reference sequence). This CDR3 has 12 amino acids. The CDR3 sequence: CASSSLGETQYF. The CDR3 DNA is TGTGCCAGCAGCTCTCTAGGGGAGACCCAGTACTTC.

This rearrangement joins TRBV2 to TRBJ1-1; 7 bases are a match to TRBD1. This CDR3 is 15 amino acids long. V was clipped by 8 bases and J by 0 bases; unmatched bases: 9. CDR1 SNHLY and CDR2 FYNNEI come from the germline V gene. The CDR3 sequence is CASASEQGMNTEAFF. The CDR3 DNA reads as TGTGCCAGCGCAAGCGAACAGGGGATGAACACTGAAGCTTTCTTT.

The chain recombines TRBV30 with TRBJ1-1; D is uncertain. Trimming removed 2 bases from V and 2 bases from J, with 9 bases in between. This CDR3 has 13 amino acids. CDR1 is GTSNPN and CDR2 is SVGIG in the germline V gene (reference sequence). Here the CDR3 reads CAWSPGPNTEAFF. CDR3 sequence (DNA): TGTGCCTGGAGTCCCGGCCCAAACACTGAAGCTTTCTTT.

This clone was counted only a few times. The CDR3 spells CASSLDNGRGNTIYF. The CDR3 DNA is TGTGCCAGCAGCTTGGATAATGGGAGGGGAAACACCATATATTTT. This chain links TRBV5-5 with TRBJ1-3; unclear D gene. Deletions cut 0 bases from V and 4 bases from J, with 11 bases between. The CDR3 sequence is 15 residues long. The V gene's germline CDR1 is SGHKS and CDR2 YYEKEE (reference sequence).

The table lists this clone with a count of one. The chain combines TRBV2 with TRBJ1-1; D remains unclear. Germline CDR1 reads SNHLY; CDR2 reads FYNNEI. CDR3 length equals 11 residues. V lost 2 bases and J lost 12, with 10 bases in between. The CDR3 DNA reads TGTGCCAGCAGTGAATGGGTGACGCCTTTCTTT. Translation: CASSEWVTPFF. The full variable domain, completed using reference TRBV2 and TRBJ1-1, is EPEVTQTPSHQVTQMGQEVILRCVPISNHLYFYWYRQILGQKVEFLVSFYNNEISEKSEIFDDQFSVERPDGSNFTLKIRSTKLEDSAMYFCASSEWVTPFFGQGTRLTVV.

The table lists this clone with a few counts. V usage is TRBV7-2 and J usage is TRBJ1-3; D not certain. The CDR3 runs to 13 residues. Per the germline V gene, CDR1 is SGHTA and CDR2 is FQGNSA. V dropped 5 bases and J dropped 7 bases, with 12 bases sitting between them. CDR3 DNA sequence: TGTGCCAGCAGCCCCGGGCCCAGCAACACCATATATTTT. Its protein is CASSPGPSNTIYF.

This clone counts as medium-sized (0.01 to 0.1%). The gene calls are TRBV5-4 and TRBJ2-7; D gene uncertain. Trimming took 4 bases from V and 2 from J, leaving 10 bases between them. This CDR3 is built from 13 residues. Germline V CDR1 and CDR2: SGHNT, YYREEE (reference sequence). CDR3 DNA: TGTGCCAGCAGCCAAGCTCCGACCTACGAGCAGTACTTC. Encoded protein: CASSQAPTYEQYF.

The chain carries TRBV6-1 and TRBJ1-1; the D gene is possibly TRBD1 (5 bases). V was pared by 1 base and J by 6 bases, with 12 bases between. Germline CDR1 MNHNS, CDR2 SASEGT. The length of the CDR3 is 14 residues. CDR3 DNA sequence: TGTGCCAGCAGTGAAGTTAGGGGCACCTCTGAAGCTTTCTTT. Amino acids: CASSEVRGTSEAFF.